The 23 T cell receptor beta chains given below trace back to one sample, sequenced in a study of blood T cell repertoires in COVID-19 (dated by TCRdb to the early 2020s). Libraries were made using the immunoSEQ multiplex PCR assay. TCRdb's version of the immuneACCESS table is confined to in-frame rearrangements and falls short of the full clone set. An unresolved V gene accounts for under half of the shortfall where checked; the remainder is of unknown origin. This sample lists roughly 380,000 clones; over 85% were detected once. The ten largest clones capture roughly 4% of the sample. Sequenced input: peripheral blood. These receptors came from a woman in her sixties or seventies with COVID-19, enrolled during active disease.

The chain couples TRBV2 to TRBJ1-2; D uncertain. From germline, CDR1 is SNHLY and CDR2 FYNNEI. The ends were cut back, 7 bases at V and 3 bases at J, with 6 bases in the middle. This CDR3 is built from 11 residues. In DNA, the CDR3 is TGTGCCAGCACCACTCACTATGGCTACACCTTC. This encodes CASTTHYGYTF. Full variable domain (outside the CDR3, taken from reference TRBV2 and TRBJ1-2): EPEVTQTPSHQVTQMGQEVILRCVPISNHLYFYWYRQILGQKVEFLVSFYNNEISEKSEIFDDQFSVERPDGSNFTLKIRSTKLEDSAMYFCASTTHYGYTFGSGTRLTVV.

The chain recombines TRBV5-1 with TRBJ1-1; a weak D match, TRBD1 (5 bases). This CDR3 has 12 amino acids. Germline-derived CDR1 and CDR2 are SGHRS and YFSETQ. Trimming took 5 bases from V and 7 from J, leaving 12 bases between them. The CDR3 reads CASSFGGYEAFF. The CDR3 region has the DNA TGCGCCAGCAGTTTTGGGGGGTATGAAGCTTTCTTT.

The chain links TRBV5-1 to TRBJ2-1; unclear D gene. The V gene lost 4 bases and the J gene lost 2 bases, with 10 bases spanning the gap. This CDR3 region has 14 residues. CDR1 and CDR2 (germline): SGHRS, YFSETQ. The DNA of the CDR3 is TGCGCCAGCAGCGCCGACACGACCTACAATGAGCAGTTCTTC. It specifies CASSADTTYNEQFF. The variable domain in full, completed from reference TRBV5-1 and TRBJ2-1, reads KAGVTQTPRYLIKTRGQQVTLSCSPISGHRSVSWYQQTPGQGLQFLFEYFSETQRNKGNFPGRFSGRQFSNSRSEMNVSTLELGDSALYLCASSADTTYNEQFFGPGTRLTVL.

V gene TRBV20-1 combines with J gene TRBJ2-7, with D uncertain. Per germline, CDR1 DFQATT and CDR2 SNEGSKA (reference sequence). CDR3 length: 17 amino acids. V was clipped by 3 bases and J by 4 bases, with 25 bases between them. Here the CDR3 reads CSASQAAVGRPRYEQYF. Here the CDR3 DNA reads TGCAGTGCTAGTCAAGCTGCAGTCGGCAGGCCAAGGTACGAGCAGTACTTC.

V is TRBV7-9 and J is TRBJ1-1; 7 bases map to TRBD1. The germline V gene encodes CDR1 SEHNR and CDR2 FQNEAQ (reference sequence). With V trimmed by 5 bases and J by 0 bases, 9 bases remained unmatched. This CDR3 region has 16 residues. The CDR3 loop is CASSLQGTAMNTEAFF. Written as DNA, the CDR3 is TGTGCCAGCAGCCTTCAAGGGACAGCCATGAACACTGAAGCTTTCTTT.

The V gene is TRBV5-1, the J gene TRBJ1-2; D is unclear. This CDR3 spans 16 amino acids. V was pared by 4 bases and J by 2 bases, with 18 bases between. Germline loops: CDR1 SGHRS, CDR2 YFSETQ. In DNA, the CDR3 is TGCGCCAGCAGCCAGGATAATGGAGGGTTAAACTATGGCTACACCTTC. The encoded protein is CASSQDNGGLNYGYTF.

This clone was seen repeatedly, ten times or more. The same CDR3 arises from other DNA sequences in this sample as well. The chain has TRBV18 and TRBJ1-2; D unclear. The germline gives CDR1 KGHSH, CDR2 LQKENI. V dropped 4 bases and J dropped 3 bases, with 9 bases sitting between them. This CDR3 is built from 13 residues. CDR3: CASSLGRDYGYTF. In nucleotides, the CDR3 is TGTGCCAGCTCACTTGGGAGGGACTATGGCTACACCTTC.

In this sample, this clone turned up once. The chain couples TRBV27 to TRBJ1-1; D may be TRBD1 (6 bases). Germline V lookup: CDR1 MNHEY, CDR2 SMNVEV (reference sequence). The CDR3 is 14 residues long. The V gene lost 6 bases and the J gene lost 4 bases, with 15 bases spanning the gap. The CDR3 coding sequence is TGTGCCAGCAGGCACCGGGACACACTCACTGAAGCTTTCTTT. Its protein is CASRHRDTLTEAFF.

V is TRBV19 and J is TRBJ1-1; maybe TRBD1 (5 bases). Trimming cost V 3 bases and J 3 bases, with 11 bases left between them. The CDR3 is made up of 14 amino acids. Germline V gene data show CDR1 as LNHDA and CDR2 as SQIVND (reference sequence). As DNA, the CDR3 is TGTGCCAGTAGTATGGGGGGGACGGACACTGAAGCTTTCTTT. It encodes CASSMGGTDTEAFF.

The chain is built from TRBV9 and TRBJ2-3; D remains unclear. The CDR3 runs to 15 residues. Germline assignment: CDR1 SGDLS and CDR2 YYNGEE. The V end was cut by 0 bases, the J end by 1 base, with 9 bases between. This chain's CDR3 is CASSVGAYGTDTQYF. The CDR3 nucleotides are TGTGCCAGCAGCGTAGGAGCCTATGGCACAGATACGCAGTATTTT. Supplemented by reference TRBV9 and TRBJ2-3, the full variable domain reads DSGVTQTPKHLITATGQRVTLRCSPRSGDLSVYWYQQSLDQGLQFLIQYYNGEERAKGNILERFSAQQFPDLHSELNLSSLELGDSALYFCASSVGAYGTDTQYFGPGTRLTVL.

The J gene is TRBJ1-2, the V gene TRBV19; 7 nucleotides line up with TRBD1. This CDR3 is 15 amino acids long. V lost 3 bases, J lost 2 bases, and 6 bases stayed unmatched. Germline CDR1 LNHDA, CDR2 SQIVND (reference sequence). CDR3: CASSIQGEKNYGYTF. The CDR3 coding sequence is TGTGCCAGTAGTATTCAGGGGGAGAAGAACTATGGCTACACCTTC.

This clone appeared once. The CDR3 DNA sequence: TGTGCCAGCAGTTTAGGGGTGGACAGGGACAATTCACCCCTCCACTTT. The encoded protein is CASSLGVDRDNSPLHF. The genes are TRBV28 and TRBJ1-6, with TRBD1 identical over 8 bases. The germline gives CDR1 MDHEN, CDR2 SYDVKM. The J segment lost 7 bases and the V segment lost 2 bases, leaving 7 bases of the junction unmatched. The CDR3 covers 16 residues.

The chain is built from TRBV6-6 and TRBJ1-1, with 8 bases aligning to TRBD1. V was clipped by 6 bases and J by 1 base; unmatched bases: 4. CDR3 length: 14 residues. Germline V lookup: CDR1 MNHNY, CDR2 SVGAGI (reference sequence). The CDR3 sequence is CASRDRVGNTEAFF. For the CDR3, the DNA is TGTGCCAGCAGGGACAGGGTTGGGAACACTGAAGCTTTCTTT.

The chain carries TRBV5-1 and TRBJ2-2; 8 positions match TRBD1. This CDR3 is built from 15 residues. The junction had 4 bases not matched to a gene; V was cut back by 5 bases and J by 1 base. Germline CDR1 is SGHRS and CDR2 is YFSETQ. This CDR3 reads CASRGTGLNTGELFF. The CDR3 DNA is TGCGCCAGCAGGGGGACAGGCCTGAACACCGGGGAGCTGTTTTTT.

V usage is TRBV19 and J usage is TRBJ2-5; weak D call: TRBD2 (5 bases). Germline assignment: CDR1 LNHDA and CDR2 SQIVND (reference sequence). Deletions cut 5 bases from V and 5 bases from J, with 9 bases between. The CDR3 consists of 12 residues. CDR3 amino acids: CASSPSGETQYF. CDR3 nucleotide sequence: TGTGCCAGTAGTCCGTCGGGGGAGACCCAGTACTTC.

J is TRBJ1-2 and V is TRBV14; D call uncertain. This CDR3 contains 13 residues. The germline gives CDR1 SGHDN, CDR2 FVKESK. V was shortened by 8 bases and J by 3 bases, with 13 bases between the two germline ends. DNA of the CDR3: TGTGCCAGCGCATGGAACGGGGACTATGGCTACACCTTC. Amino acids: CASAWNGDYGYTF.

This chain links TRBV15 with TRBJ2-5, with D tentatively TRBD1 (6 bases). Trimming removed 1 base at V and 0 bases at J, with 9 bases between. Per germline, CDR1 LNHNV and CDR2 YYDKDF (reference sequence). This CDR3 region has 15 residues. CDR3 nucleotides: TGTGCCACCAGCAGAGCCGGACAGAACCAAGAGACCCAGTACTTC. Translation: CATSRAGQNQETQYF.

The J gene is TRBJ1-1, the V gene TRBV3-1 (or the pseudogene TRBV3-2), with 9 bases identical to TRBD1. There are 14 residues in the CDR3. Germline V gene data show CDR1 as LGHDT and CDR2 as YNNKEL (reference sequence). After removal of 4 bases from V and 5 bases from J, the junction contained 5 bases not matched to a gene. CDR3 residues: CASSRWTGETEAFF. In DNA form, the CDR3 reads TGTGCCAGCAGCCGATGGACAGGGGAAACTGAAGCTTTCTTT.

This clone showed up just once. The V call is TRBV6-5, the J call TRBJ2-7; 7 nucleotides align to TRBD2. Losses at the gene ends were 7 bases for V and 2 bases for J; bases not matched to a gene: 11. The CDR3 length is 15 residues. Germline lookup yields CDR1 MNHEY and CDR2 SVGAGI. Here the CDR3 DNA reads TGTGCCAGCACCCCTAGGGAGGGTCTCCCCTACGAGCAGTACTTC. It yields the protein CASTPREGLPYEQYF.

The chain combines TRBV3-1 (or the pseudogene TRBV3-2) with TRBJ1-2, with a possible D match to TRBD1 (6 bases). Germline CDR1 and CDR2: LGHDT and YNNKEL (reference sequence). Between the trimmed V and J ends, which lost 0 bases and 7 bases, there was a span of 9 bases. CDR3 length equals 13 residues. As DNA, the CDR3 is TGTGCCAGCAGCCAAGATCGGACAGTTGGCTACACCTTC. Its translation is CASSQDRTVGYTF.

The J gene is TRBJ1-2, the V gene TRBV2; 7 bases are shared with TRBD1. Germline assignment: CDR1 SNHLY and CDR2 FYNNEI. The V gene end was trimmed by 2 bases and the J gene end by 6 bases; junction bases not matched to a gene: 9. The CDR3 sequence is 15 residues long. The CDR3 spells CASSESGRGNNGYTF. The CDR3 DNA reads TGTGCCAGCAGTGAATCTGGCAGGGGGAATAATGGCTACACCTTC.

The chain is built from TRBV7-3 and TRBJ2-1; a possible D gene is TRBD2 (6 bases). Germline-derived CDR1 and CDR2 are SGHTA and FQGTGA. The ends were cut back, 5 bases at V and 7 bases at J, with 18 bases in the middle. The CDR3 covers 15 residues. The CDR3 sequence is CASSPSFGGLNEQFF. The CDR3 DNA reads TGTGCCAGCAGCCCCTCCTTTGGGGGGTTGAATGAGCAGTTCTTC.

This sequence joins TRBV5-1 and TRBJ2-7; the D gene is possibly TRBD2 (5 bases). The CDR3 totals 15 residues. V lost 4 bases and J lost 0, with 14 bases in between. Germline-derived CDR1 and CDR2 are SGHRS and YFSETQ. CDR3 sequence: CASSGSSWSSYEQYF. CDR3 in DNA: TGCGCCAGCAGCGGCTCTAGCTGGAGCTCCTACGAGCAGTACTTC.